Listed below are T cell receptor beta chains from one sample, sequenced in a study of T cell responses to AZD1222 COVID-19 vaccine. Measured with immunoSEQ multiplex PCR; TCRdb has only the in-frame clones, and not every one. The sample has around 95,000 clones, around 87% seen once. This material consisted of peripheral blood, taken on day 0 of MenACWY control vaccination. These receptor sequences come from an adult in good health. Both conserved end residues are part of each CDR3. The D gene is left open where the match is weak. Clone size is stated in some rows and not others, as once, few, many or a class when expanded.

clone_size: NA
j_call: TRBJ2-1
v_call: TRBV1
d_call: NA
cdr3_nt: TGCACCAGCAGCCAAGGCCCCGGGACTAGCGGGGGTAGGAGGAGTAAGCAGTTCTTC
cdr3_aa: CTSSQGPGTSGGRRSKQFF

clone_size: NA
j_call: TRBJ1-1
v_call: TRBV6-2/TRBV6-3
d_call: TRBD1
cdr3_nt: TGTGCCAGCAGTCGACAGGGTCGGACTGAAGCTTTCTTT
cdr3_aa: CASSRQGRTEAFF

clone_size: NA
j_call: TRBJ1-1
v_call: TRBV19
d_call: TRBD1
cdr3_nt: TGTGCCAGTAGTATCGGGACAGGGGATTGGAACACTGAAGCTTTCTTT
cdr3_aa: CASSIGTGDWNTEAFF

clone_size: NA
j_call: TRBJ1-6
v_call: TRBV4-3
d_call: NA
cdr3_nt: TGCGCCAGCAGCCAAGATGCCCAACAGAATTTTAATTCACCCCTCCACTTT
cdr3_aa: CASSQDAQQNFNSPLHF

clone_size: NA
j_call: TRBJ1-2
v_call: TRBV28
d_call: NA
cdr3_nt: TGTGCCACCAAGACAGCTAACTATGGCTACACCTTC
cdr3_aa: CATKTANYGYTF

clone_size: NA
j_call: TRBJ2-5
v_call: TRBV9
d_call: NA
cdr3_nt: TGTGCCAGCAGCGTGCAACAGGGCCCCCCAGAGACCCAGTACTTC
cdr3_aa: CASSVQQGPPETQYF

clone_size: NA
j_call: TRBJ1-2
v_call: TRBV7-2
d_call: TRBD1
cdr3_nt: TGTGCCAGCAGCATCGTGGGGACAGGGAGGGGCTACACCTTC
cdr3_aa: CASSIVGTGRGYTF

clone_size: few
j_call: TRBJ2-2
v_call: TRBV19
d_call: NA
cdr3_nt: TGTGCCAGTAGTAGTTCCGTTTCGAACACCGGGGAGCTGTTTTTT
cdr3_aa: CASSSSVSNTGELFF

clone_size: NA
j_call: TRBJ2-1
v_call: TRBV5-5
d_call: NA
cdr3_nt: TGTGCCAGCGGCCCGGATTATGAGCAGTTCTTC
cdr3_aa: CASGPDYEQFF

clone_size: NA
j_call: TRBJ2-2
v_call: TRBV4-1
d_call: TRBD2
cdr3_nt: TGCGCCAGCAGCCGCGGACTAGCGACGAACACCGGGGAGCTGTTTTTT
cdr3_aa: CASSRGLATNTGELFF

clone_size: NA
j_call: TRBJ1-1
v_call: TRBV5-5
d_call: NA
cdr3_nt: TGTGCCAGCAGCTTGTGGGAAAACACTGAAGCTTTCTTT
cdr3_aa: CASSLWENTEAFF

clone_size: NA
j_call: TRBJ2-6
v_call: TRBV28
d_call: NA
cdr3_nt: TGTGCCAGCAGTTTAGCAGGGGCTGGGGCCAACGTCCTGACTTTC
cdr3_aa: CASSLAGAGANVLTF

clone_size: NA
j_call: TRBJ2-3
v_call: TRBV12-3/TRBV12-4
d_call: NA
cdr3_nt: TGTGCCAGCAGTCTTCTGACCCCAGGGGTGCAGTATTTT
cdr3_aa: CASSLLTPGVQYF

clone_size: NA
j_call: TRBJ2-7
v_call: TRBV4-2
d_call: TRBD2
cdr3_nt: TGTGCCAGCAGCCGTGAATCCCGGGGGGGAGGCTACGAGCAGTACTTC
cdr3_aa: CASSRESRGGGYEQYF

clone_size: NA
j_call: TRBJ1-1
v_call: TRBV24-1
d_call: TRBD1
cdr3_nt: TGTGCCACTTCCCCGGACAGGGGGACTGAAGCTTTCTTT
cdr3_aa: CATSPDRGTEAFF

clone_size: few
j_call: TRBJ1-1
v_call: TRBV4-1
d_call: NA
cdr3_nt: TGCGCCAGCAGCTCCCCCCCACTTAACACTGAAGCTTTCTTT
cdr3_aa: CASSSPPLNTEAFF

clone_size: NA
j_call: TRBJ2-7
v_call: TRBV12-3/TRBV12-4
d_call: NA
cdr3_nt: TGTGCCAGCAGTCCAGGGTGGGGGGACGAGCAGTACTTC
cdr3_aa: CASSPGWGDEQYF

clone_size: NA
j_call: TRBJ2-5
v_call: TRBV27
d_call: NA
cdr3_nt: TGTGCCAGCAGTTTATCGTCAAGGGGGGGGACCCAAGAGACCCAGTACTTC
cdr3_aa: CASSLSSRGGTQETQYF

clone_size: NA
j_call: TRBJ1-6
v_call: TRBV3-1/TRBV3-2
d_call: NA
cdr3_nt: TGTGCCAGCAGCCATGACTTAATTGGACGAGATAATTCACCCCTCCACTTT
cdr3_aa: CASSHDLIGRDNSPLHF

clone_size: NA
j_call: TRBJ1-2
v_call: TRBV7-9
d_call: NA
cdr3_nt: TGTGCCATCGGAAACTATGGCTACACCTTC
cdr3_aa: CAIGNYGYTF

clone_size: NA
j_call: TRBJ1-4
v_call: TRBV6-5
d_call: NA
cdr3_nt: TGTGCCAGCAGGTTAGGACGGTTAAATGAAAAACTGTTTTTT
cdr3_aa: CASRLGRLNEKLFF

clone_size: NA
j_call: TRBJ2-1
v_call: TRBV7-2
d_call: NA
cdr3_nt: TGTGCCAGCAGCTTAGGGGCAGGGGCGCGGAATGAGCAGTTCTTC
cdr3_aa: CASSLGAGARNEQFF

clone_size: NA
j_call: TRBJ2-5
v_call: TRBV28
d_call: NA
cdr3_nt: TGTGCCAGCAGTTTAGGTCAAGAGACCCAGTACTTC
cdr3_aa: CASSLGQETQYF

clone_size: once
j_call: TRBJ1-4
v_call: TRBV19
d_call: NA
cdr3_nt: TGTGCCAGTAGTATCACAGGGTTTTATGGGGCTAATGAAAAACTGTTTTTT
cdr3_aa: CASSITGFYGANEKLFF

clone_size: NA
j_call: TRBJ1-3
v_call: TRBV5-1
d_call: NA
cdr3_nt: TGCGCCAGCTCGTATGCCGACTCTGGAAACACCATATATTTT
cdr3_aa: CASSYADSGNTIYF

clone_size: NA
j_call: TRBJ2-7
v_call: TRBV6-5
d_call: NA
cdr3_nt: TGTGCCAGCAGATCGGACGGCTCCTACGAGCAGTACTTC
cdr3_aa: CASRSDGSYEQYF

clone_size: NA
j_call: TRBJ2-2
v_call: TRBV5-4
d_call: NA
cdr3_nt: TGTGCCAGCAGCTCTGGTGGGGGCCTCGCGAACACCGGGGAGCTGTTTTTT
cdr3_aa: CASSSGGGLANTGELFF